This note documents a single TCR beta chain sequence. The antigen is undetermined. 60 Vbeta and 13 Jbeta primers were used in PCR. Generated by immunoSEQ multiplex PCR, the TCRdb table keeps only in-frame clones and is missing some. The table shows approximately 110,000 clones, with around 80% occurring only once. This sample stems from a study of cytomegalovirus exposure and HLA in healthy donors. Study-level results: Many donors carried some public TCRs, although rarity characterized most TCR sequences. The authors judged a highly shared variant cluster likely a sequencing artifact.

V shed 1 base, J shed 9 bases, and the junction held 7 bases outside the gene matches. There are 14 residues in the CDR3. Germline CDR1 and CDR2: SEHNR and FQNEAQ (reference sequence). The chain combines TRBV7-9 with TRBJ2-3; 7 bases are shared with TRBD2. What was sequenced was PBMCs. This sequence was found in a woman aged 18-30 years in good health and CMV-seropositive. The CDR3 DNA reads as TGTGCCAGCAGCTTAGATGGCGGGAGAGCGACGCAGTATTTT. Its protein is CASSLDGGRATQYF.